This T cell receptor beta chain comes out of a study of T cells after yellow fever vaccination. General study points: Compared with primary, the secondary response was weaker and peaked at day 5, not 15. Overlap between CD4 and CD8 compartments was detected for a small share of clonotypes.

TCR cDNA, made by 5'RACE template switching, carried an added universal primer site and UMIs. TCRdb re-derived calls from the 5' RACE reads in MiXCR, one entry per CDR3 protein. The sample yields about 150,000 distinct CDR3 sequences, approximately 6.2% seen once. Remarks on this clonotype: The antigen remains unidentified.

Sequenced material: CD4+ T cells sorted from PBMCs, taken on the day of the first yellow fever vaccination. The sequence derives from a man between 18 and 35 years old who received the YFV17D yellow fever vaccine.

CDR3 sequence reads: CASSPRGGSGVYNEQFF. The CDR3 DNA sequence: TGTGCCAGCTCACCCCGCGGGGGTAGCGGGGTCTACAATGAGCAGTTCTTC. The V call is TRBV18, the J call TRBJ2-1; 8 nucleotides align to TRBD2. J gave up 3 bases and V 3 bases, and 10 bases lay outside the gene matches. This CDR3 comprises 17 residues. CDR1 and CDR2 (germline): KGHSH, LQKENI.